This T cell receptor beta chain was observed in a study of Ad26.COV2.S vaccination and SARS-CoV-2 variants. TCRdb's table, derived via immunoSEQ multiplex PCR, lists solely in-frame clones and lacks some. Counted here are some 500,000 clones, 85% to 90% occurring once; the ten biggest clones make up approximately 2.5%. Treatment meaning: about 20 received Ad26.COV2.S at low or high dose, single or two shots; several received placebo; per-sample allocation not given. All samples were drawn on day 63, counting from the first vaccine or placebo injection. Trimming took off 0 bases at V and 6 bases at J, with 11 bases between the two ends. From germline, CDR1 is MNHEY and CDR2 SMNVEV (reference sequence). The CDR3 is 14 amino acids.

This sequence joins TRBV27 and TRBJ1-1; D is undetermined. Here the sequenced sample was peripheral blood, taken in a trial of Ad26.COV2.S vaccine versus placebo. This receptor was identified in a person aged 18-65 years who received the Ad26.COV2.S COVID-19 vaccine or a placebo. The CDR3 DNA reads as TGTGCCAGCAGTTTATCGTCCTTCTCATCTGAAGCTTTCTTT. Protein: CASSLSSFSSEAFF.